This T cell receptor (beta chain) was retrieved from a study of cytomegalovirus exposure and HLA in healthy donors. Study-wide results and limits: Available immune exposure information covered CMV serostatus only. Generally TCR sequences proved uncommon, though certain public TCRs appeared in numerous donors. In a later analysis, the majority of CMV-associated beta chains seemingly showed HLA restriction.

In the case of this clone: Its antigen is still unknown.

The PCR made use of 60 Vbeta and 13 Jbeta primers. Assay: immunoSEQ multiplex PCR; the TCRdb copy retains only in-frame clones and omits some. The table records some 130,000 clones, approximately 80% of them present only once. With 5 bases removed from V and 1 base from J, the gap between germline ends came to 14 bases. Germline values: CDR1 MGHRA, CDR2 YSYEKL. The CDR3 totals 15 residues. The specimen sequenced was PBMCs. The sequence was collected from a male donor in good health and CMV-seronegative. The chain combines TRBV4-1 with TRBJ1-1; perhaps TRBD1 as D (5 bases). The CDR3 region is CASSSQSGGNTEAFF. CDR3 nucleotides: TGCGCCAGCAGCTCGCAAAGCGGGGGGAACACTGAAGCTTTCTTT.